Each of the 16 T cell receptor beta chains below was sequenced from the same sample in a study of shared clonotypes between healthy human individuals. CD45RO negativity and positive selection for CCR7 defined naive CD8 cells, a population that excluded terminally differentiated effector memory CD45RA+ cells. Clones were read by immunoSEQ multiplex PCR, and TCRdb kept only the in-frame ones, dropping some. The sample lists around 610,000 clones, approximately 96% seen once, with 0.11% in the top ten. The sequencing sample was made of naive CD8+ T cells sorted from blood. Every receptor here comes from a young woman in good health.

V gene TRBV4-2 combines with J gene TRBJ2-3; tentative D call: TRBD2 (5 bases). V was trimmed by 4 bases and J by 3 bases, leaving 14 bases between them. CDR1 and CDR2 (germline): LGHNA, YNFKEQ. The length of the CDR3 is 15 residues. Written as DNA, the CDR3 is TGTGCCAGCAGCCCCCAATGGGAGAGAACAGATACGCAGTATTTT. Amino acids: CASSPQWERTDTQYF.

CDR3 residues: CASSFFSGRNEQFF. The CDR3 DNA is TGTGCCAGCAGCTTTTTTAGTGGTCGCAATGAGCAGTTCTTC. The chain employs TRBV13 and TRBJ2-1; no clear D. CDR3 length: 14 amino acids. Germline values: CDR1 PRHDT, CDR2 FYEKMQ (reference sequence). V was trimmed by 3 bases and J by 6 bases, leaving 12 bases between them.

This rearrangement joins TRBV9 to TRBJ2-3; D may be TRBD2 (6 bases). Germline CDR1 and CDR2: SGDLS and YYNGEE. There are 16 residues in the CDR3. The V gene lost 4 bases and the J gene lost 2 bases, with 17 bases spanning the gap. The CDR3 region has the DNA TGTGCCAGCAGCCCAGGAGGGGTGCGACTCACAGATACGCAGTATTTT. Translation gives CASSPGGVRLTDTQYF.

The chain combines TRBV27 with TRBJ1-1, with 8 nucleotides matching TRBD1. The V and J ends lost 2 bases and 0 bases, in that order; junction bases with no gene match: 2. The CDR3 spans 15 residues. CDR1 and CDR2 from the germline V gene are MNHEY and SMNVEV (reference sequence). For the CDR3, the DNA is TGTGCCAGCAGTTTAGGGACAGGCTTGAACACTGAAGCTTTCTTT. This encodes CASSLGTGLNTEAFF.

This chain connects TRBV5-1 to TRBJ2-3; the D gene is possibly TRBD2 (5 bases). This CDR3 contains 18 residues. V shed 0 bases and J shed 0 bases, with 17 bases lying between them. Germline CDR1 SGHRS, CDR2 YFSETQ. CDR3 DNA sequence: TGCGCCAGCAGCTTGGGCCCGGAGGCAGCTAGGAGCACAGATACGCAGTATTTT. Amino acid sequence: CASSLGPEAARSTDTQYF.

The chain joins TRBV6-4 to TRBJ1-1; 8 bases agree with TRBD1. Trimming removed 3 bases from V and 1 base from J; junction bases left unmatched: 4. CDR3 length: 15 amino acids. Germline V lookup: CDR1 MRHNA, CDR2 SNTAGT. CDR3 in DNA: TGTGCCAGCAGTGAAACGACAGGGGCGAACACTGAAGCTTTCTTT. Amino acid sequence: CASSETTGANTEAFF.

This CDR3 reads CASSSADILSGNTIYF. The CDR3 coding sequence is TGTGCCAGCAGCTCCGCGGACATTCTCTCTGGAAACACCATATATTTT. The chain is built from TRBV14 and TRBJ1-3; the D gene is possibly TRBD1 (5 bases). V lost 5 bases, J lost 0 bases, and 14 bases lay in between. Germline assignment: CDR1 SGHDN and CDR2 FVKESK. There are 16 residues in the CDR3.

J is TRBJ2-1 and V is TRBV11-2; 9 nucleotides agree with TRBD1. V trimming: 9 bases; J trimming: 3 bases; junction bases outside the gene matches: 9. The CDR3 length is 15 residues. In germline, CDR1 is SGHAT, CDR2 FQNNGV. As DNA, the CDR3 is TGTGCCAGTACAGGGGGCGATGCTGGCTACAATGAGCAGTTCTTC. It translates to CASTGGDAGYNEQFF.

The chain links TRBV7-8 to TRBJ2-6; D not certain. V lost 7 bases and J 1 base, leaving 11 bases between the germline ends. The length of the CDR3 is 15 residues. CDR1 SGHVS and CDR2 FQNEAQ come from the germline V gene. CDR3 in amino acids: CASNPWVSGANVLTF. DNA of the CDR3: TGTGCCAGCAACCCCTGGGTGTCTGGGGCCAACGTCCTGACTTTC. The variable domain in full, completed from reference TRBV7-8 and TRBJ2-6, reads GAGVSQSPRYKVAKRGQDVALRCDPISGHVSLFWYQQALGQGPEFLTYFQNEAQLDKSGLPSDRFFAERPEGSVSTLKIQRTQQEDSAVYLCASNPWVSGANVLTFGAGSRLTVL.

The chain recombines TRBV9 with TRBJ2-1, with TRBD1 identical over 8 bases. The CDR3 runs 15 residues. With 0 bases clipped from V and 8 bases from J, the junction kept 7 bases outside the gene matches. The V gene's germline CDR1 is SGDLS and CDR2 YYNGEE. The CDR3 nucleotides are TGTGCCAGCAGCGTAGACAGTGGACAGGGTTATGAGCAGTTCTTC. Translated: CASSVDSGQGYEQFF.

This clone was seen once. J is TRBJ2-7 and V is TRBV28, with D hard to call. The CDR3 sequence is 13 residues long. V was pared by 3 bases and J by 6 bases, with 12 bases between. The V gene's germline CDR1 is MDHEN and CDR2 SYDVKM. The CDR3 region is CASSLGWVTEQYF. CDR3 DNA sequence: TGTGCCAGCAGTTTGGGTTGGGTAACCGAGCAGTACTTC.

The CDR3: CASSLVVSTEAFF. CDR3 nucleotide sequence: TGTGCCAGCAGCTTAGTGGTTAGCACTGAAGCTTTCTTT. The chain uses TRBV7-9 and TRBJ1-1, with D hard to call. Germline CDR1 SEHNR, CDR2 FQNEAQ (reference sequence). The ends were cut back, 1 base at V and 4 bases at J, with 7 bases in the middle. The CDR3 is 13 amino acids.

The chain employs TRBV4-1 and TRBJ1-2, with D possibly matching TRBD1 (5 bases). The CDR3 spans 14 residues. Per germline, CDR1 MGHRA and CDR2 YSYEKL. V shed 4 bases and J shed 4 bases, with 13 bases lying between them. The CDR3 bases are TGCGCCAGCAGCCCTGTTGAGGGACCCTATGGCTACACCTTC. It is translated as CASSPVEGPYGYTF.

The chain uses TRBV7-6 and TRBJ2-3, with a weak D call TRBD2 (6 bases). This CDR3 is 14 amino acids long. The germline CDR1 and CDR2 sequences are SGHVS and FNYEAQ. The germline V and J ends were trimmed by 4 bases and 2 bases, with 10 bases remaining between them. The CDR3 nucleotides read TGTGCCAGCAGCTGGCGGCGGGACACAGATACGCAGTATTTT. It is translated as CASSWRRDTDTQYF.

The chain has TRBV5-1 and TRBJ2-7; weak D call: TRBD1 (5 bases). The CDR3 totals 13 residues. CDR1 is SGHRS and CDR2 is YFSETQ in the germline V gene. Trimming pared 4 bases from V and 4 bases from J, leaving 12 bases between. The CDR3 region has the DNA TGCGCCAGCAGCCCCGCAGGGTTTTACGAGCAGTACTTC. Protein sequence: CASSPAGFYEQYF.

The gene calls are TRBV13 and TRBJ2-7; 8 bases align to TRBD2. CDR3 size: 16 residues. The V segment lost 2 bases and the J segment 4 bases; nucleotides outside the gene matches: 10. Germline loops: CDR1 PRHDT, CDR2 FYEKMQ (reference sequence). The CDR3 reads CASSLRGGPRNYEQYF. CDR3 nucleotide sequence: TGTGCCAGCAGCTTACGGGGGGGGCCCCGAAATTACGAGCAGTACTTC.